This T cell receptor beta chain was sequenced during a study of T cells in Graves' hyperthyroidism and ophthalmopathy. Study results and limitations: Most thyroid clonotypes with frequency above 0.001 were detected in blood. Before onset, by a median of about seven months, the model predicted ophthalmopathy.

PBMCs were derived from more than 8 ml fresh peripheral blood. Germline V gene data show CDR1 as GTSNPN and CDR2 as SVGIG (reference sequence). The CDR3 consists of 14 residues. Trimming stripped 4 bases from V and 1 base from J, with 13 bases between. Points on this clonotype: Its antigen is as yet unknown.

There were TCR beta CDR3 regions amplified from RNA transcripts. Initially, a first-round RT-PCR of the TCR CDR3 employed the HTBI primer set. TCRdb recomputed calls from the multiplex PCR reads with MiXCR, one row per CDR3 protein. The profile shows roughly 500,000 distinct CDR3 sequences, 22% of them singletons. The sequencing sample was made of blood. This chain joins TRBV30 and TRBJ1-1; TRBD1 might be the D (6 bases). The receptor was derived from a woman in her 70s with Graves' ophthalmopathy. CDR3 protein: CAWTRRGGNTEAFF. The DNA of the CDR3 is TGTGCCTGGACCCGCAGGGGTGGGAACACTGAAGCTTTCTTT.